The 9 T cell receptor beta chains below all came from one sample that was sequenced in a study of early T cells in non-severe SARS-CoV-2 infection. TCRdb called the 5' RACE reads again in MiXCR, with one record for every CDR3 protein. The repertoire holds around 80,000 distinct CDR3 sequences, with around 13% as singletons. Sequences were obtained from whole blood. These TCRs come from an adult who was a healthcare worker with PCR-confirmed SARS-CoV-2 infection or an uninfected control (not recorded which).

This clonotype was seen once. The rearrangement uses TRBV7-2 and TRBJ1-1, with a possible D match to TRBD1 (6 bases). The ends were cut back, 1 base at V and 11 bases at J, with 11 bases in the middle. The CDR3 is made up of 12 amino acids. Looked up from germline, CDR1 is SGHTA and CDR2 is FQGNSA. The CDR3 DNA sequence: TGTGCCAGCAGCTTAGAAACAGGGCGGGCTTTCTTT. Its translation is CASSLETGRAFF.

The chain links TRBV5-5 to TRBJ2-5; D is ambiguous. The CDR3 consists of 12 residues. The germline gives CDR1 SGHKS, CDR2 YYEKEE (reference sequence). Trimming removed 3 bases at V and 5 bases at J, with 8 bases between. CDR3 nucleotide sequence: TGTGCCAGCAGCTACACCCGGGAGACCCAGTACTTC. It specifies CASSYTRETQYF.

V and J are TRBV18 and TRBJ1-1; maybe TRBD1 (5 bases). The germline V gene has CDR1 KGHSH and CDR2 LQKENI. This CDR3 contains 15 residues. The germline V and J ends were trimmed by 5 bases and 1 base, with 14 bases remaining between them. The CDR3 spells CASSSTQASNTEAFF. The CDR3 DNA sequence: TGTGCCAGCTCATCAACACAGGCTTCGAACACTGAAGCTTTCTTT. The complete variable domain, with remaining parts taken from reference TRBV18 and TRBJ1-1, reads NAGVMQNPRHLVRRRGQEARLRCSPMKGHSHVYWYRQLPEEGLKFMVYLQKENIIDESGMPKERFSAEFPKEGPSILRIQQVVRGDSAAYFCASSSTQASNTEAFFGQGTRLTVV.

The chain has TRBV5-6 and TRBJ1-1; tentatively, D is TRBD1 (5 bases). Germline lookup yields CDR1 SGHDT and CDR2 YYEEEE. The CDR3 length is 14 residues. The ends were cut back, 4 bases at V and 5 bases at J, with 15 bases in the middle. CDR3 sequence: CASSPGPGRTEAFF. The CDR3, as DNA: TGTGCCAGCAGCCCCGGACCGGGGCGTACTGAAGCTTTCTTT.

In this sample, this clonotype turned up many times. Here the CDR3 reads CASSLNLNTGELFF. As DNA, the CDR3 is TGCGCCAGCAGCTTGAATCTGAACACCGGGGAGCTGTTTTTT. V is TRBV5-1 and J is TRBJ2-2; no definite D call. Trimming stripped 1 base from V and 1 base from J, with 5 bases between. Germline lookup yields CDR1 SGHRS and CDR2 YFSETQ. CDR3 length: 14 residues.

The CDR3 DNA reads TGTGCCAGCAGCCGACAGGGGAGGCTCACAGATACGCAGTATTTT. Translating it yields CASSRQGRLTDTQYF. The J gene is TRBJ2-3, the V gene TRBV12-3 or TRBV12-4, with 8 bases aligning to TRBD1. V was pared by 6 bases and J by 2 bases, with 7 bases of the junction left unmatched. The CDR3 spans 15 residues.

In this sample, this clonotype turned up a few times. The V call is TRBV7-3, the J call TRBJ2-6; D unresolved. CDR3 length: 17 residues. CDR1 and CDR2 (germline): SGHTA, FQGTGA. The V end was cut by 1 base, the J end by 0 bases, with 10 bases between. The CDR3 sequence: CASSLKPGSSGANVLTF. CDR3 nucleotide sequence: TGTGCCAGCAGCTTAAAACCAGGAAGCTCTGGGGCCAACGTCCTGACTTTC. The complete variable domain, with remaining parts taken from reference TRBV7-3 and TRBJ2-6, reads GAGVSQTPSNKVTEKGKYVELRCDPISGHTALYWYRQSLGQGPEFLIYFQGTGAADDSGLPNDRFFAVRPEGSVSTLKIQRTERGDSAVYLCASSLKPGSSGANVLTFGAGSRLTVL.

This clonotype showed up just a few times. The CDR3, as DNA: TGTGCCAGCAGTTACGCGGGGGCCGTGGGAGATACGCAGTATTTT. It is translated as CASSYAGAVGDTQYF. The genes are TRBV6-5 and TRBJ2-3; a weak D match, TRBD2 (7 bases). Germline V gene data show CDR1 as MNHEY and CDR2 as SVGAGI. Trimming stripped 2 bases from V and 5 bases from J, with 14 bases between. The CDR3 spans 15 residues.

This clonotype was found many times. The V call is TRBV30, the J call TRBJ2-3, with a weak D call TRBD2 (5 bases). Trimming stripped 8 bases from V and 4 bases from J, with 16 bases between. Germline loops: CDR1 GTSNPN, CDR2 SVGIG (reference sequence). The CDR3 contains 13 residues. The CDR3 loop reads CAGQRRSADTQYF. The CDR3 DNA follows: TGTGCCGGCCAACGGAGGTCGGCAGATACGCAGTATTTT. Filled out from reference TRBV30 and TRBJ2-3, the complete variable domain reads SQTIHQWPATLVQPVGSPLSLECTVEGTSNPNLYWYRQAAGRGLQLLFYSVGIGQISSEVPQNLSASRPQDRQFILSSKKLLLSDSGFYLCAGQRRSADTQYFGPGTRLTVL.